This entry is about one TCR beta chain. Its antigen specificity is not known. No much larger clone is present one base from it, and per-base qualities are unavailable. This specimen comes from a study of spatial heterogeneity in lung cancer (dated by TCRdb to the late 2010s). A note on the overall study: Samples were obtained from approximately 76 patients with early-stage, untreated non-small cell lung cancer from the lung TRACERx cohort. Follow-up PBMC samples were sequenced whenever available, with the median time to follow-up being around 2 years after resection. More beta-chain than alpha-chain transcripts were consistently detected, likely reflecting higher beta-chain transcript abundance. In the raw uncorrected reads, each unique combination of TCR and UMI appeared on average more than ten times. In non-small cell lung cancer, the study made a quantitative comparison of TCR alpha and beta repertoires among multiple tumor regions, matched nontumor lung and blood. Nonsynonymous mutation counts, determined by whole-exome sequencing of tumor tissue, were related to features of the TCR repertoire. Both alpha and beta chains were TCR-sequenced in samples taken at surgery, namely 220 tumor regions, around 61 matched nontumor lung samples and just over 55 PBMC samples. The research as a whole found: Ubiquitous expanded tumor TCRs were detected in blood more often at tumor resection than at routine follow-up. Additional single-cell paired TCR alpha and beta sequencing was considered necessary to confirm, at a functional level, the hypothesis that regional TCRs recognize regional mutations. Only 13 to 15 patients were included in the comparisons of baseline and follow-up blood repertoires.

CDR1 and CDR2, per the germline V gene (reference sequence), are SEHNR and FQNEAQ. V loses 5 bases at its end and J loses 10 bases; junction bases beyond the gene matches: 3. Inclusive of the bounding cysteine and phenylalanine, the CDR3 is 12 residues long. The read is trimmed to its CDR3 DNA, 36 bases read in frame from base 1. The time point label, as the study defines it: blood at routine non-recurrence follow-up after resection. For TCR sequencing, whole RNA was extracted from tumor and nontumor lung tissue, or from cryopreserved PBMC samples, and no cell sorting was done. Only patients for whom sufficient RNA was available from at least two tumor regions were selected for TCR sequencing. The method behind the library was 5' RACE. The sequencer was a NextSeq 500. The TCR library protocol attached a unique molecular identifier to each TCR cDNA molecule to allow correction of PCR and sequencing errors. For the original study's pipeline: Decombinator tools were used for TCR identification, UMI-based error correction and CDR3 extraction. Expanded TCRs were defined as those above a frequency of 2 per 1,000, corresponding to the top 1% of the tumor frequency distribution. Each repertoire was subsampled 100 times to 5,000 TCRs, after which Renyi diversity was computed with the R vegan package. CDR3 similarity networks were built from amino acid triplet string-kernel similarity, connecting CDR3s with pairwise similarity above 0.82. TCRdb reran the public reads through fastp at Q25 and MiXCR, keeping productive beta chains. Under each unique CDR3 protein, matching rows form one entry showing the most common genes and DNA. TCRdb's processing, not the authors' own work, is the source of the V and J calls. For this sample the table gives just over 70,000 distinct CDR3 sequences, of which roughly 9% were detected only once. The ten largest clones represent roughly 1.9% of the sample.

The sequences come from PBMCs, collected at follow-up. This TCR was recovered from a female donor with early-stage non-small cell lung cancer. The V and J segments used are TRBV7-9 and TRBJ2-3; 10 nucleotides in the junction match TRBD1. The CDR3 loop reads CASSRQGAAQYF. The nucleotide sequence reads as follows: TGTGCCAGCAGCAGACAGGGGGCCGCGCAGTATTTT.